Following are 6 T cell receptor beta chains from one sample sequenced in a study of post-analysis software for immune sequencing data. General observations from the study: The study found TRBV5-6, TRBV5-1 and TRBV20-1 among four to six TRBV segments more frequent in patients than controls.

These receptors have no known antigen. Unique molecular identifiers had been added to the TCR beta cDNA libraries. TCRdb processed the PCR reads anew with MiXCR; each CDR3 protein has one entry. This repertoire shows over 150,000 distinct CDR3 sequences, approximately 30% found once; its top ten account for around 1.5%. The sequencing sample was made of blood. The receptors originated from a girl aged 5 to 17 with multiple sclerosis.

This clonotype was seen more than once but under ten times. The CDR3 region is CASSYRRAVAGGRTDTQYF. The CDR3 bases are TGTGCCAGCAGTTACCGGAGGGCGGTAGCGGGAGGGCGCACAGATACGCAGTATTTT. The chain couples TRBV6-5 to TRBJ2-3; 11 positions agree with TRBD2. Germline CDR1 and CDR2: MNHEY and SVGAGI. V lost 2 bases, J lost 1 base, and 11 bases stayed unmatched. This CDR3 has 19 residues.

This clonotype was counted only a few times. The chain joins TRBV5-1 to TRBJ2-7; D is possibly TRBD2 (5 bases). This CDR3 spans 15 amino acids. Germline assignment: CDR1 SGHRS and CDR2 YFSETQ. V was clipped by 7 bases and J by 4 bases, with 21 bases between them. The CDR3 bases are TGCGCCAGCTCTCGGATACCAGGTAGCGTATACGAGCAGTACTTC. Amino acid sequence: CASSRIPGSVYEQYF.

This clonotype occurred a few times. The chain carries TRBV3-1 and TRBJ2-3, with 7 bases lining up with TRBD2. Germline trimming cut 4 bases from V and 5 bases from J; bases unmatched to any gene: 12. Germline loops: CDR1 LGHDT, CDR2 YNNKEL (reference sequence). This CDR3 is 16 amino acids long. CDR3 in amino acids: CASSPTVLAGLDTQYF. The CDR3 DNA follows: TGTGCCAGCAGCCCAACCGTGTTAGCGGGCTTAGATACGCAGTATTTT.

This clonotype came up once. The germline gene is not matched at one end of the junction; a read error may be the cause. V is TRBV19 and J is TRBJ2-1; 12 nucleotides align to TRBD2. This CDR3 is built from 18 residues. The germline gives CDR1 LNHDA, CDR2 SQIVND (reference sequence). The CDR3 protein is CASSIPSHLAGGVSVEFF. For the CDR3, the DNA is TGCGCCAGTAGTATCCCCTCACACCTAGCGGGAGGGGTAAGCGTTGAGTTCTTC. The whole variable domain, remainder taken from reference TRBV19 and TRBJ2-1, is DGGITQSPKYLFRKEGQNVTLSCEQNLNHDAMYWYRQDPGQGLRLIYYSQIVNDFQKGDIAEGYSVSREKKESFPLTVTSAQKNPTAFYLCASSIPSHLAGGVSVEFFGPGTRLTVL.

This clonotype was seen repeatedly, ten times or more. This rearrangement joins TRBV6-5 to TRBJ2-1; D not certain. In germline, CDR1 is MNHEY, CDR2 SVGAGI. Trimming shortened V by 2 bases and J by 7 bases, and 15 bases separated the two germline ends. The CDR3 totals 15 residues. The CDR3 spells CASSYNSARSNEQFF. DNA of the CDR3: TGTGCCAGCAGTTACAACTCTGCTAGGAGTAATGAGCAGTTCTTC.

In its sample, this clonotype was seen many times. This chain connects TRBV7-2 to TRBJ1-2; the D is unclear. Trimming removed 2 bases at V and 2 bases at J, with 12 bases between. Looked up from germline, CDR1 is SGHTA and CDR2 is FQGNSA. The CDR3 length is 15 residues. CDR3 residues: CASSLQVGSNYGYTF. The CDR3 DNA sequence: TGTGCCAGCAGCTTACAAGTCGGATCCAACTATGGCTACACCTTC.